This T cell receptor beta chain was observed in a study of blood T cell repertoires in COVID-19. Per the original data handling: Amplification of reference gene primers was used by the study to estimate nucleated cell counts. Using immunoSEQ multiplex PCR, the repertoire was profiled, and TCRdb retains in-frame clones only, with some absent. The V and J calls and clone size come from that table; D and trimming were worked out from the DNA. The data contain some 66,000 clones, roughly 82% of them singletons. V lost 2 bases, J lost 5 bases, and 3 bases stayed unmatched. The CDR3 extends over 13 amino acids. Per the germline V gene, CDR1 is GTSNPN and CDR2 is SVGIG (reference sequence).

The clonotype originates from a man aged 55 to 69 with acute or convalescent COVID-19. The chain combines TRBV30 with TRBJ1-5; TRBD1 matches at 7 bases. The sequencing sample was made of peripheral blood. DNA of the CDR3: TGTGCCTGGAGTCCCGGGACAGATCAGCCCCAGCATTTT. Its protein product is CAWSPGTDQPQHF.